The 20 T cell receptor beta chains reported below all come from one sample, sequenced in a study of low-dose radiotherapy and immunotherapy resistance in tumors. Documented time point: before trial treatment. Primers targeting TRAV and TRBV primed first-strand cDNA, covering alpha and beta chains. A constant-region primer paired with the V-primer adapter amplified TCRs over approximately 19 PCR cycles. TCRdb redid the calling of the reads with MiXCR, one entry per CDR3 protein. Among 75,000 to 95,000 distinct CDR3 sequences listed, 9.4% were seen once. The sample here was PBMCs, taken before treatment. Source of these receptors: a male donor with prostate cancer.

This clonotype occurred many times. The DNA of the CDR3 is TGTGCCAGCAGTTTATCCGCTGTCGAAGCTTTCTTT. Encoded protein: CASSLSAVEAFF. The rearrangement joins TRBV28 to TRBJ1-1; D not certain. Per germline, CDR1 MDHEN and CDR2 SYDVKM. This CDR3 spans 12 amino acids. V was cut by 1 base and J by 8 bases, with 8 bases left in between. The complete variable domain, with remaining parts taken from reference TRBV28 and TRBJ1-1, reads DVKVTQSSRYLVKRTGEKVFLECVQDMDHENMFWYRQDPGLGLRLIYFSYDVKMKEKGDIPEGYSVSREKKERFSLILESASTNQTSMYLCASSLSAVEAFFGQGTRLTVV.

This clonotype came up many times. The J gene is TRBJ2-7, the V gene TRBV18, with 11 bases aligning to TRBD2. With V trimmed by 2 bases and J by 3 bases, 3 bases remained unmatched. This CDR3 is built from 15 residues. CDR1 KGHSH and CDR2 LQKENI come from the germline V gene. The CDR3, as DNA: TGTGCCAGCTCACCAGGTCTAGCGGGAGGCTACGAGCAGTACTTC. It encodes CASSPGLAGGYEQYF.

This clonotype was observed at least ten times. The chain links TRBV6-2 or TRBV6-3 to TRBJ1-2; D remains ambiguous. Germline CDR1 is MNHEY and CDR2 is SVGEGT. This CDR3 spans 13 amino acids. Trimming shortened V by 0 bases and J by 5 bases, and 7 bases separated the two germline ends. In DNA, the CDR3 is TGTGCCAGCAGTTACTCTTGGGGATATGGCTACACCTTC. Protein: CASSYSWGYGYTF.

This clonotype was found many times. The rearrangement uses TRBV4-2 and TRBJ1-1; weak D call: TRBD1 (6 bases). The ends were cut back, 0 bases at V and 1 base at J, with 12 bases in the middle. The CDR3 is made up of 16 amino acids. The V gene's germline CDR1 is LGHNA and CDR2 YNFKEQ. CDR3 loop: CASSQDRTAWNTEAFF. The CDR3 nucleotides are TGTGCCAGCAGCCAAGATAGGACAGCTTGGAACACTGAAGCTTTCTTT.

This clonotype is medium-sized (0.01 to 0.1%). The chain carries TRBV20-1 and TRBJ2-1, with 10 bases matching TRBD2. CDR1 is DFQATT, CDR2 SNEGSKA, per germline (reference sequence). There are 17 residues in the CDR3. The V segment lost 5 bases and the J segment 3 bases; nucleotides outside the gene matches: 13. This CDR3 is CSADPEQAGGNYNEQFF. The CDR3 DNA sequence: TGCAGTGCTGATCCCGAGCAAGCGGGAGGGAACTACAATGAGCAGTTCTTC.

This clonotype was counted many times. The V and J genes are TRBV28 and TRBJ2-3; D is unclear. Germline CDR1 reads MDHEN; CDR2 reads SYDVKM. The CDR3 consists of 14 residues. V was shortened by 0 bases and J by 2 bases, with 6 bases between the two germline ends. The CDR3, as DNA: TGTGCCAGCAGTTTATGGCAGGACACAGATACGCAGTATTTT. Its translation is CASSLWQDTDTQYF. Combining the CDR3 with reference TRBV28 and TRBJ2-3 gives the whole variable domain DVKVTQSSRYLVKRTGEKVFLECVQDMDHENMFWYRQDPGLGLRLIYFSYDVKMKEKGDIPEGYSVSREKKERFSLILESASTNQTSMYLCASSLWQDTDTQYFGPGTRLTVL.

In its sample, this clonotype was seen many times. V gene TRBV10-3 combines with J gene TRBJ2-2; 9 bases map to TRBD2. After removal of 10 bases from V and 7 bases from J, the junction contained 13 bases not matched to a gene. Per germline, CDR1 ENHRY and CDR2 SYGVKD. The CDR3 is made up of 15 amino acids. In DNA form, the CDR3 reads TGTGCCACACGCCTAGCAGCGGGAGGACTCGGGGAGCTGTTTTTT. Protein product: CATRLAAGGLGELFF.

Many counts were recorded for this clonotype. The gene calls are TRBV2 and TRBJ2-5, with D perhaps TRBD2 (6 bases). Germline CDR1 and CDR2: SNHLY and FYNNEI. The CDR3 extends over 13 amino acids. V dropped 8 bases and J dropped 1 base, with 11 bases sitting between them. The CDR3 sequence: CASGRTIQETQYF. CDR3 nucleotides: TGTGCCAGCGGACGGACTATCCAAGAGACCCAGTACTTC.

At least ten counts were recorded for this clonotype. V is TRBV29-1 and J is TRBJ2-1; 11 bases are shared with TRBD2. J gave up 7 bases and V 6 bases, and 11 bases lay outside the gene matches. The CDR3 is 15 amino acids. Per germline, CDR1 SQVTM and CDR2 ANQGSEA. CDR3 coding DNA: TGCAGCGTAGCTAAGGAACTAGCGGGAGCTAATGAGCAGTTCTTC. Its translation is CSVAKELAGANEQFF.

In its sample, this clonotype was seen many times. The V gene is TRBV29-1, the J gene TRBJ1-2; TRBD1 aligns across 8 bases. CDR3 length: 13 amino acids. V was pared by 1 base and J by 7 bases, with 5 bases of the junction left unmatched. CDR1 is SQVTM, CDR2 ANQGSEA, per germline. In DNA form, the CDR3 reads TGCAGCGTTGAAGTGACAGGGGCGGGTGGCTACACCTTC. This codes for CSVEVTGAGGYTF.

This clonotype was picked up many times. The rearrangement joins TRBV6-5 to TRBJ1-5; 10 nucleotides agree with TRBD1. With V trimmed by 6 bases and J by 4 bases, 9 bases remained unmatched. The germline V gene encodes CDR1 MNHEY and CDR2 SVGAGI. This CDR3 has 16 amino acids. CDR3 loop: CASRGPGQGSNQPQHF. In nucleotides, the CDR3 is TGTGCCAGCAGGGGACCGGGACAGGGGAGTAATCAGCCCCAGCATTTT.

At least ten counts were recorded for this clonotype. The chain employs TRBV29-1 and TRBJ1-1; D is perhaps TRBD1 (5 bases). Per the germline V gene, CDR1 is SQVTM and CDR2 is ANQGSEA. The CDR3 length is 12 residues. Trimming cost V 7 bases and J 1 base, with 10 bases left between them. The CDR3 DNA follows: TGCAGCGGTGGGGACCCGAACACTGAAGCTTTCTTT. Amino acid sequence: CSGGDPNTEAFF.

The CDR3 nucleotides read TGCGCCAGCAGCTCGGACGGGGCAGGGGAAGCTTTCTTT. Its protein is CASSSDGAGEAFF. The rearrangement links TRBV5-1 to TRBJ1-1; tentatively, D is TRBD1 (5 bases). The germline CDR1 and CDR2 sequences are SGHRS and YFSETQ. This CDR3 contains 13 residues. V was trimmed by 3 bases and J by 8 bases, leaving 14 bases between them.

In its sample, this clonotype is medium-sized. The chain recombines TRBV6-4 with TRBJ2-1, with 12 nucleotides matching TRBD2. There are 15 residues in the CDR3. V dropped 4 bases and J dropped 5; count of bases not matched to a gene: 3. The germline gives CDR1 MRHNA, CDR2 SNTAGT. The CDR3 protein is CASSATSGSNNEQFF. The CDR3 nucleotides are TGTGCCAGCAGTGCGACTAGCGGGAGCAACAATGAGCAGTTCTTC.

This clonotype was seen repeatedly, ten times or more. The CDR3, as DNA: TGTGCCAGCACCCAAAGGGGGAGCAGAACACAAGAGACCCAGTACTTC. It translates to CASTQRGSRTQETQYF. V gene TRBV2 combines with J gene TRBJ2-5, with D maybe TRBD1 (6 bases). Germline assignment: CDR1 SNHLY and CDR2 FYNNEI. The CDR3 totals 16 residues. The V end was cut by 7 bases, the J end by 2 bases, with 20 bases between.

This clonotype has ten or more counts. V and J are TRBV20-1 and TRBJ2-1; 10 bases are a match to TRBD2. Germline trimming cut 5 bases from V and 7 bases from J; bases unmatched to any gene: 5. Germline CDR1 reads DFQATT; CDR2 reads SNEGSKA (reference sequence). The CDR3 is 13 residues long. This CDR3 reads CSAPGLASNEQFF. Here the CDR3 DNA reads TGCAGTGCTCCGGGACTAGCGTCGAATGAGCAGTTCTTC.

This clonotype showed up many times. The chain uses TRBV14 and TRBJ2-2; D is ambiguous. CDR3 length: 14 amino acids. Trimming stripped 4 bases from V and 2 bases from J, with 8 bases between. From germline, CDR1 is SGHDN and CDR2 FVKESK. The CDR3 bases are TGTGCCAGCAGCCGAAACACCAACACCGGGGAGCTGTTTTTT. It is translated as CASSRNTNTGELFF.

This clonotype was recorded at least ten times. The chain recombines TRBV2 with TRBJ1-4, with TRBD1 identical over 7 bases. Germline CDR1 is SNHLY and CDR2 is FYNNEI. This CDR3 spans 14 amino acids. The junction had 8 bases not matched to a gene; V was cut back by 6 bases and J by 7 bases. The CDR3 sequence is CASREQGSGEKLFF. CDR3 nucleotide sequence: TGTGCCAGCAGGGAACAGGGGTCAGGTGAAAAACTGTTTTTT.

At least ten counts were recorded for this clonotype. CDR3 sequence (DNA): TGCAGTGCTAGTCGGCCTGGCGAGAATGAGCAGTTCTTC. It yields the protein CSASRPGENEQFF. This chain joins TRBV20-1 and TRBJ2-1; no clear D gene. This CDR3 is built from 13 residues. Germline assignment: CDR1 DFQATT and CDR2 SNEGSKA (reference sequence). Trimming took 3 bases from V and 7 from J, leaving 13 bases between them.

This clonotype showed up just a few times. The chain couples TRBV7-2 to TRBJ2-5; a possible D gene is TRBD1 (6 bases). The V gene lost 5 bases and the J gene lost 2 bases, with 18 bases spanning the gap. Germline CDR1 SGHTA, CDR2 FQGNSA. CDR3 length: 16 residues. The CDR3 nucleotides are TGTGCCAGCAGCACCCAGGGGAGTGGGGCTCAAGAGACCCAGTACTTC. Translated: CASSTQGSGAQETQYF.